This T cell receptor (beta chain) was captured in a study of blood T cells in healthy people across ages. Background on the study: Template-switching capture recovered about one barcoded beta molecule per two T cells.

Findings and caveats of the study: The fall in TCR beta diversity per million T cells was roughly linear with age.

The authors ran a second PCR of roughly 6 to 12 cycles using a sample-barcoded 5' primer and a J-beta primer mix. With 12 random nucleotides, a template-switch adaptor tagged each individual cDNA molecule. Each CDR3 protein gets one entry after TCRdb re-called the 5' RACE reads with MiXCR. Of over a million distinct CDR3 sequences in the sample, around 59% were seen once. Germline CDR1 SGHRS, CDR2 YFSETQ. The CDR3 spans 12 residues. V shed 0 bases and J shed 8 bases, with 6 bases lying between them. In this sample, this clonotype turned up a few times. Its antigen is currently unknown. Source material: blood. This clonotype was sampled from a man aged 18 to 29 in good health. This chain uses TRBV5-1 with TRBJ1-5; no firm D call. The CDR3 spells CASSLELKPQHF. The CDR3 region has the DNA TGCGCCAGCAGCTTGGAGCTGAAGCCCCAGCATTTT.